Listed here are 15 T cell receptor beta chains from one sample, sequenced in a study of cytotoxic CD8 clonotypes in ibrutinib-treated CLL (TCRdb year 2021). To prepare the library, the immunoSEQ multiplex PCR assay was applied. In TCRdb, the immuneACCESS table is reduced to in-frame sequences with V and J assigned. These tables do not hold every clone; where another copy was compared, an unresolved V gene accounts for under half, and the others remain unexplained. The sample profile shows some 130,000 clones; 84% of them were found once. Of the sample, roughly 3.3% falls within the top ten clones. The time point label for this specimen denotes: less than 30 months on ibrutinib. The source was PBMCs, collected after 24 months of ibrutinib treatment. The receptors were gathered from a human donor with chronic lymphocytic leukemia.

This clone is a singleton in its sample. The chain is built from TRBV28 and TRBJ2-7; 10 nucleotides line up with TRBD2. This CDR3 contains 15 residues. In germline, CDR1 is MDHEN, CDR2 SYDVKM. V shed 3 bases and J 0 bases; nucleotides not matched to a gene: 2. CDR3 DNA: TGTGCCAGCAGTTTGGCTAGCGGGGGCTCCTACGAGCAGTACTTC. Protein sequence: CASSLASGGSYEQYF.

This sequence joins TRBV7-9 and TRBJ2-5; TRBD2 is a possible D gene (6 bases). Trimming pared 5 bases from V and 7 bases from J, leaving 17 bases between. This CDR3 spans 14 amino acids. In germline, CDR1 is SEHNR, CDR2 FQNEAQ (reference sequence). In DNA form, the CDR3 reads TGTGCCAGCAGCAGAGCCGGGGGTGCGGTGACCCAGTACTTC. Its translation is CASSRAGGAVTQYF.

The J gene is TRBJ2-3, the V gene TRBV20-1; unclear D gene. This CDR3 region has 11 residues. Germline values: CDR1 DFQATT, CDR2 SNEGSKA (reference sequence). V lost 3 bases and J 2 bases, leaving 3 bases between the germline ends. CDR3 nucleotides: TGCAGTGCTAGTACCACAGATACGCAGTATTTT. It codes for CSASTTDTQYF.

The chain links TRBV28 to TRBJ1-3, with D possibly matching TRBD1 (6 bases). This CDR3 has 15 residues. V was pared by 6 bases and J by 5 bases, with 17 bases between. Germline CDR1 reads MDHEN; CDR2 reads SYDVKM. The CDR3 nucleotides are TGTGCCAGCAGCTACAGGGAGAAAATACGAAACACCATATATTTT. Translating gives CASSYREKIRNTIYF.

A few counts support this clone. The chain has TRBV30 and TRBJ1-4, with D perhaps matching TRBD1 (5 bases). Germline V lookup: CDR1 GTSNPN, CDR2 SVGIG (reference sequence). V gave up 1 base and J gave up 4 bases, with 10 bases separating them. The CDR3 consists of 14 residues. CDR3 sequence: CAWSAGAGNEKLFF. In nucleotides, the CDR3 is TGTGCCTGGAGTGCTGGGGCCGGTAATGAAAAACTGTTTTTT.

The DNA of the CDR3 is TGCGCCAGCAGCCAAGGCATCGGGCCCTATGGCTACACCTTC. It yields the protein CASSQGIGPYGYTF. The chain recombines TRBV4-3 with TRBJ1-2, with no clear D. Per germline, CDR1 LGHNA and CDR2 YSLEER. V was clipped by 1 base and J by 4 bases, with 10 bases between them. The CDR3 consists of 14 residues.

The V gene is TRBV19, the J gene TRBJ2-5, with 13 bases identical to TRBD2. V dropped 3 bases and J dropped 2; count of bases not matched to a gene: 6. CDR3 length equals 17 residues. Germline lookup yields CDR1 LNHDA and CDR2 SQIVND (reference sequence). The CDR3 region is CASSIQGLAGNQETQYF. The CDR3 DNA sequence: TGTGCCAGTAGTATCCAGGGACTAGCGGGGAATCAAGAGACCCAGTACTTC. The full variable domain, rest sourced from reference TRBV19 and TRBJ2-5, is DGGITQSPKYLFRKEGQNVTLSCEQNLNHDAMYWYRQDPGQGLRLIYYSQIVNDFQKGDIAEGYSVSREKKESFPLTVTSAQKNPTAFYLCASSIQGLAGNQETQYFGPGTRLLVL.

This clone appeared a single time. The rearrangement uses TRBV10-1 and TRBJ1-1; tentatively, D is TRBD1 (5 bases). The germline V gene has CDR1 WNHNN and CDR2 SYGVQD (reference sequence). Trimming took 7 bases from V and 6 from J, leaving 21 bases between them. This CDR3 has 15 residues. The CDR3 region is CASMEGRTQHPEAFF. The CDR3 bases are TGCGCCAGCATGGAAGGGCGGACACAGCATCCTGAAGCTTTCTTT.

This chain connects TRBV27 to TRBJ2-7; weak D call: TRBD1 (7 bases). V gave up 5 bases and J gave up 4 bases, with 12 bases separating them. The V gene's germline CDR1 is MNHEY and CDR2 SMNVEV (reference sequence). The CDR3 is 13 amino acids. This chain's CDR3 is CASSQQGRYEQYF. The CDR3 DNA is TGTGCCAGCAGTCAACAGGGGAGGTACGAGCAGTACTTC.

V usage is TRBV4-2 and J usage is TRBJ1-4; D may be TRBD1 (5 bases). The CDR3 contains 17 residues. V lost 4 bases and J 0 bases, leaving 15 bases between the germline ends. Germline CDR1 LGHNA, CDR2 YNFKEQ. The CDR3 region is CASSLTTASATNEKLFF. DNA for the CDR3: TGTGCCAGCAGCCTTACGACAGCCTCTGCAACTAATGAAAAACTGTTTTTT.

The rearrangement uses TRBV30 and TRBJ1-4; D may be TRBD1 (5 bases). Trimming stripped 0 bases from V and 6 bases from J, with 11 bases between. This CDR3 is built from 14 residues. Germline V lookup: CDR1 GTSNPN, CDR2 SVGIG (reference sequence). The CDR3 nucleotides read TGTGCCTGGAGTGTTCTATCGGGGGATGAAAAACTGTTTTTT. Amino acid sequence: CAWSVLSGDEKLFF.

The chain joins TRBV5-6 to TRBJ1-1; TRBD1 is a possible D gene (6 bases). Deletions cut 0 bases from V and 11 bases from J, with 11 bases between. The CDR3 covers 12 residues. Germline-derived CDR1 and CDR2 are SGHDT and YYEEEE. The DNA of the CDR3 is TGTGCCAGCAGCTTGGGACAGGTGGTGGCTTTCTTT. Translating gives CASSLGQVVAFF.

This chain links TRBV7-7 with TRBJ2-2, with 9 positions matching TRBD2. The germline V gene encodes CDR1 SSHAT and CDR2 FNYEAQ (reference sequence). There are 17 residues in the CDR3. V lost 5 bases and J lost 5; bases outside the gene matches: 12. The CDR3 bases are TGTGCCAGCAGCCCCGTCGGCGGGGGGGCCGGGACCGGGGAGCTGTTTTTT. Translated, it gives CASSPVGGGAGTGELFF. The whole variable domain, filled in from reference TRBV7-7 and TRBJ2-2, reads GAGVSQSPRYKVTKRGQDVTLRCDPISSHATLYWYQQALGQGPEFLTYFNYEAQPDKSGLPSDRFSAERPEGSISTLTIQRTEQRDSAMYRCASSPVGGGAGTGELFFGEGSRLTVL.

This chain connects TRBV20-1 to TRBJ1-1; the D is unclear. This CDR3 is 11 amino acids long. Germline CDR1 is DFQATT and CDR2 is SNEGSKA (reference sequence). Trimming took off 2 bases at V and 1 base at J, with 2 bases between the two ends. CDR3 residues: CSARPNTEAFF. The CDR3 region has the DNA TGCAGTGCTAGACCGAACACTGAAGCTTTCTTT.

The rearrangement uses TRBV19 and TRBJ1-2; TRBD1 is a possible D gene (5 bases). This CDR3 region has 12 residues. Germline V gene data show CDR1 as LNHDA and CDR2 as SQIVND (reference sequence). V lost 7 bases to trimming and J lost 0 bases, with 6 bases between them. The CDR3 region is CASMTANYGYTF. The CDR3 DNA sequence: TGTGCCAGTATGACAGCTAACTATGGCTACACCTTC.